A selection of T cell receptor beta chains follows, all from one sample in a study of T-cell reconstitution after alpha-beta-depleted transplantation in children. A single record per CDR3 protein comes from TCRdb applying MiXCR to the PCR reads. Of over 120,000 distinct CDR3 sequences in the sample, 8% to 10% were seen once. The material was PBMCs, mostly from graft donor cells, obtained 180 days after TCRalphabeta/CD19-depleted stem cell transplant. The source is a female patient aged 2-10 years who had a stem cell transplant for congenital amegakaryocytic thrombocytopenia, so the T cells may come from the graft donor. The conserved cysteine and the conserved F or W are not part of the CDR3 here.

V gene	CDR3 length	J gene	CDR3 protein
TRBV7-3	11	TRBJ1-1	ASSLDLTAEAF
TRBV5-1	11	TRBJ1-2	ASSIGLGGGYT
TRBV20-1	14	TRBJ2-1	SVGDPQGGSYNEQF
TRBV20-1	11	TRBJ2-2	SASLRRTGELF
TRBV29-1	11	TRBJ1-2	SVEDPRVDGYT
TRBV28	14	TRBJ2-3	ASSLWQVASTDTQY
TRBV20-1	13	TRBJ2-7	SAIMPGLGGSEQY
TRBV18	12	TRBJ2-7	ASSPGREPYEQY
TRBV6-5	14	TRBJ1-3	ASSFRDSPRGNTIY
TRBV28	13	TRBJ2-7	ASSFAGGRSGEQY
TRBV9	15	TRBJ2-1	ASSAMEGGSPHNEQF
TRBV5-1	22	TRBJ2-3	ASSLAAWDRGHRGLAGETDTQY
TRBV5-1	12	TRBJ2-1	ATPPGLPYNEQF
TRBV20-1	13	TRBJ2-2	SARAGGGNTGELF
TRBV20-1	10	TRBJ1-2	SATTQNYGYT
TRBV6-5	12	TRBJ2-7	ASSSRQDSYEQY
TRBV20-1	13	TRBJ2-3	SAKGRGRGTDTQY
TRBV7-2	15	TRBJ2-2	ASTLRVQGPYTGELF
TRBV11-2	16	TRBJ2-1	ASSLDNMLAVSYNEQF
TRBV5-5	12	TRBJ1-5	ASSLGRGNHPQH
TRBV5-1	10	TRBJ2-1	ASSTGLNEQF
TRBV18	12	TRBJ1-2	ASSPIRGAAGYT
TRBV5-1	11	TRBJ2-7	ASSLRNPYEQY
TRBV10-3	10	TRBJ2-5	ATGQFQETQY
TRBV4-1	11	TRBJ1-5	ASSQDGPQPQH
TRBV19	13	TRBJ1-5	ASSIGATENQPQH
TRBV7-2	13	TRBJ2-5	ASSKREGRQETQY
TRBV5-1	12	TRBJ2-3	ASSLEGYTDTQY
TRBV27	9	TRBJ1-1	APKGYTEAF
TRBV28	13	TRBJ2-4	ASSFQGLAKNIQY
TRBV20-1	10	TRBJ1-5	SATRVNQPQH
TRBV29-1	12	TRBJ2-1	SSRGRGSYNEQF
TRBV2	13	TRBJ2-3	ASSDWRGGTDTQY
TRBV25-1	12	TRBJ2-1	ATSSPTPYNEQF
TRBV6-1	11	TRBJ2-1	ASTNGAPNEQF
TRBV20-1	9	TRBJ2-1	SAKNYNEQF
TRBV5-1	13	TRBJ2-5	ASSSIPGGRETQY
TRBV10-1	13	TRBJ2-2	ASSWGRGDTVELF
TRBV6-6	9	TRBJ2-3	ASRGGDTQY
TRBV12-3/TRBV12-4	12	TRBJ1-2	ASSWADRGQGYT
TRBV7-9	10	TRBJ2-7	ASSARPKMQY
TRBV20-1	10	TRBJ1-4	SATGSEEKLF
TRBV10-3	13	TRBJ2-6	AISLTGAGANVLT
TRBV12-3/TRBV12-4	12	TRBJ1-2	ASSFRFEDYGYT
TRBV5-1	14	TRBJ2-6	ASSLAGSIGANVLT
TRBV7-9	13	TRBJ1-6	ASREGDGVNSPLH